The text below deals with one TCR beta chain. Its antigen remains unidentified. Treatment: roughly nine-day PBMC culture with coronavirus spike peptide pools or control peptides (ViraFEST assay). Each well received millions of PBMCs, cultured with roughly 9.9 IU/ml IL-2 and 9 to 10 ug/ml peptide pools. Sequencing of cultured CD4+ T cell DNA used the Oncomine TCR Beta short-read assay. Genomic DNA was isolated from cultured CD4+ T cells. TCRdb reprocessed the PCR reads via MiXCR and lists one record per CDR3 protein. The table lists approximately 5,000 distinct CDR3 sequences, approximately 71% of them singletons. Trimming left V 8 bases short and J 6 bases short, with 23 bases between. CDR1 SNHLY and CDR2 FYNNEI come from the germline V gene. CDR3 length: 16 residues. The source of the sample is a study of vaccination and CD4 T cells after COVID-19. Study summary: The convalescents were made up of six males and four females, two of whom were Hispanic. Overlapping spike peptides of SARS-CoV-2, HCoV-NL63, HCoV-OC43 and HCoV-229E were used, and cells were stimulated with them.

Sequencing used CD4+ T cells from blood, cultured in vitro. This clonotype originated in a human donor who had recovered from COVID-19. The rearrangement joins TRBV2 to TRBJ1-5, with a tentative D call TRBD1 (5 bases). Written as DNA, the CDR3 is TGTGCCAGCGGTGGCGCAGGATCCATTGGGGGTCAGCCCCAGCATTTT. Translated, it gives CASGGAGSIGGQPQHF.